In its sample, the clone carrying this TCR beta chain was seen many times. This specimen comes from a study of T cells after yellow fever vaccination. Study observations and caveats: Almost all vaccine-responding clonotypes went undetected in sorted memory subsets on day 0.

Synthesis of TCR cDNA relied on 5'RACE template switching, which attached a universal primer site and UMIs. TCRdb reanalysed the 5' RACE reads using MiXCR and keeps one entry per CDR3 protein. The repertoire holds 25,000 to 40,000 distinct CDR3 sequences, with around 6.7% as singletons. The CDR3 is made up of 13 amino acids. Germline assignment: CDR1 SGHTA and CDR2 FQGNSA. The V end lost 5 bases, the J end lost 2 bases, and 9 bases lay between the germline ends. The clonotype originates from a man aged 18 to 29 who received the YFV17D yellow fever vaccine. V gene TRBV7-2 combines with J gene TRBJ2-5, with D unclear. The sample was PBMCs, either bulk or a sorted T-cell subset (CD4+, CD8+, memory, or dextramer-sorted; not recorded which), taken on the day of the first yellow fever vaccination. The CDR3 is CASSARPQETQYF. For the CDR3, the DNA is TGTGCCAGCAGCGCCAGGCCTCAAGAGACCCAGTACTTC.